The 8 T cell receptor beta chains listed next were all sequenced from one sample in a study of cytomegalovirus exposure and HLA in healthy donors. With 60 Vbeta and 13 Jbeta primers, the PCR was carried out. Profiling relied on immunoSEQ multiplex PCR, and the TCRdb table lists in-frame clones only, not all of them. Of 50,000 to 70,000 clones in the sample, approximately 78% were seen once. Material for sequencing was PBMCs. Every receptor here comes from a girl under 18 in good health and CMV-seropositive.

This chain links TRBV15 with TRBJ1-1; D might be TRBD1 (5 bases). The length of the CDR3 is 14 residues. The ends were cut back, 3 bases at V and 1 base at J, with 9 bases in the middle. Germline CDR1 LNHNV, CDR2 YYDKDF (reference sequence). Here the CDR3 reads CATSSSRGNTEAFF. The CDR3 DNA follows: TGTGCCACCAGCAGTAGTAGGGGGAACACTGAAGCTTTCTTT.

By frequency in the sample, this clone is medium-sized. The chain has TRBV28 and TRBJ1-3; D is possibly TRBD1 (6 bases). V lost 5 bases to trimming and J lost 2 bases, with 28 bases between them. CDR1 and CDR2 (germline): MDHEN, SYDVKM. This CDR3 is built from 20 residues. This CDR3 is CASSPEAPGTFIVTGNTIYF. In nucleotides, the CDR3 is TGTGCCAGCAGTCCTGAGGCCCCCGGGACATTCATCGTTACTGGAAACACCATATATTTT.

V usage is TRBV28 and J usage is TRBJ2-5, with D perhaps matching TRBD1 (5 bases). The last part of the DNA fits TRBJ2-7 better; the J call may be wrong. This CDR3 is built from 15 residues. CDR1 MDHEN and CDR2 SYDVKM come from the germline V gene. This chain's CDR3 is CASSFDRQGSYEQYF. CDR3 DNA sequence: TGTGCCAGCAGTTTTGATCGGCAGGGCTCCTACGAGCAGTACTTC.

V and J are TRBV6-5 and TRBJ2-6; weak D call: TRBD1 (6 bases). The CDR3 is 12 residues long. V was pared by 8 bases and J by 13 bases, with 15 bases between. Germline V gives CDR1 MNHEY, CDR2 SVGAGI. The CDR3 reads CASQRSGEVLTF. For the CDR3, the DNA is TGTGCCAGCCAAAGGTCAGGGGAAGTCCTGACTTTC.

The rearrangement links TRBV7-8 to TRBJ1-5; unclear D gene. The V and J ends lost 5 bases and 2 bases respectively, with 13 bases between them. The CDR3 totals 15 residues. The V gene's germline CDR1 is SGHVS and CDR2 FQNEAQ. CDR3 protein: CASSPREAGNQPQHF. The DNA of the CDR3 is TGTGCCAGCAGCCCCCGGGAGGCGGGCAATCAGCCCCAGCATTTT.

The CDR3 loop is CASRTHPGSASGANVLTF. The DNA of the CDR3 is TGTGCCAGCAGGACCCACCCCGGGTCAGCATCTGGGGCCAACGTCCTGACTTTC. This chain links TRBV2 with TRBJ2-6; D gene unclear. Germline CDR1 reads SNHLY; CDR2 reads FYNNEI. The CDR3 is made up of 18 amino acids. Trimming stripped 6 bases from V and 1 base from J, with 19 bases between. Complete variable domain (other parts from reference TRBV2 and TRBJ2-6): EPEVTQTPSHQVTQMGQEVILRCVPISNHLYFYWYRQILGQKVEFLVSFYNNEISEKSEIFDDQFSVERPDGSNFTLKIRSTKLEDSAMYFCASRTHPGSASGANVLTFGAGSRLTVL.

The J gene is TRBJ2-7, the V gene TRBV7-8, with 8 bases fitting TRBD2. The trim removed 4 bases at V and 7 bases at J, leaving 9 bases unmatched. There are 14 residues in the CDR3. Germline assignment: CDR1 SGHVS and CDR2 FQNEAQ. CDR3 in DNA: TGTGCCAGCAGCTACGGGACTAGTTCTGGGGAGCAGTACTTC. It is translated as CASSYGTSSGEQYF. Based on the CDR3 plus reference TRBV7-8 and TRBJ2-7, the full variable domain is GAGVSQSPRYKVAKRGQDVALRCDPISGHVSLFWYQQALGQGPEFLTYFQNEAQLDKSGLPSDRFFAERPEGSVSTLKIQRTQQEDSAVYLCASSYGTSSGEQYFGPGTRLTVT.

CDR3: CASSLGQAAGTDTQYF. CDR3 DNA sequence: TGTGCCAGCAGCTTGGGACAGGCCGCGGGCACAGATACGCAGTATTTT. This chain joins TRBV5-4 and TRBJ2-3, with D perhaps matching TRBD1 (6 bases). The V end was cut by 0 bases, the J end by 1 base, with 12 bases between. The CDR3 has 16 residues. Germline V gene lookup returns CDR1 SGHNT and CDR2 YYREEE (reference sequence).